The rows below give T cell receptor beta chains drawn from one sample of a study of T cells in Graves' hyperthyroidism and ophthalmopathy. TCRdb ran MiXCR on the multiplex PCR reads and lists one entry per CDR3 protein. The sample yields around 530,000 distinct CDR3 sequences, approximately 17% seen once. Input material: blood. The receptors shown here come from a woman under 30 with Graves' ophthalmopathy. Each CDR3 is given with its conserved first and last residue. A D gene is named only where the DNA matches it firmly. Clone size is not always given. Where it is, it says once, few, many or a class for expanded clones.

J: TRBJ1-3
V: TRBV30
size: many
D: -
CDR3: CAWSVDNTNTIYF
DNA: TGTGCCTGGAGTGTGGACAACACAAACACCATATATTTT

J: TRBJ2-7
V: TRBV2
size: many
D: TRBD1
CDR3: CASSLDRGRDEQYF
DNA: TGTGCCAGCAGTTTGGACAGGGGCAGGGACGAGCAGTACTTC

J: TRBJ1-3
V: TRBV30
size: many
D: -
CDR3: CAWSVRATRGNTIYF
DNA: TGTGCCTGGAGTGTACGGGCCACGCGTGGAAACACCATATATTTT

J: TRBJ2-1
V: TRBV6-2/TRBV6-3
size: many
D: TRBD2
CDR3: CASSYPSGRWNNEQFF
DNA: TGTGCCAGCAGCTACCCTAGCGGGAGGTGGAACAATGAGCAGTTCTTC

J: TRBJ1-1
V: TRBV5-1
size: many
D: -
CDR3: CASSADPRGTEAFF
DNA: TGCGCCAGCAGCGCGGATCCCAGGGGCACTGAAGCTTTCTTT

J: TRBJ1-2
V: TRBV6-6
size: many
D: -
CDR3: CASSYSMGRSYGYTF
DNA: TGTGCCAGCAGTTACTCGATGGGACGGTCCTATGGCTACACCTTC

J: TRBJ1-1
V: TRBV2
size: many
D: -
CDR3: CASSGSAQGGSEAFF
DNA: TGTGCCAGCAGTGGTTCCGCACAGGGAGGTAGTGAAGCTTTCTTT

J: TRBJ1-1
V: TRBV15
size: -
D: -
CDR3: CATRRNNDMNTEAFF
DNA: TGTGCCACCAGGAGGAACAATGATATGAACACTGAAGCTTTCTTT

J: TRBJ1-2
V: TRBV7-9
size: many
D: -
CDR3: CASSITANYGYTF
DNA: TGTGCCAGCAGCATCACAGCCAACTATGGCTACACCTTC

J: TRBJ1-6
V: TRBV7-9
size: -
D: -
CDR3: CASSTERDGPFHF
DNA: TGTGCCAGCAGTACCGAGCGGGACGGGCCCTTCCACTTT

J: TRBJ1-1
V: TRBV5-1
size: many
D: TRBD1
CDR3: CASSSRQGPGTEAFF
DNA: TGCGCCAGCAGCTCTCGACAGGGACCGGGCACTGAAGCTTTCTTT

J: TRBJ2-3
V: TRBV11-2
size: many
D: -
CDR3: CASSLVRVAGPSTDTQYF
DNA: TGTGCCAGCAGCTTAGTACGGGTAGCAGGGCCTAGCACAGATACGCAGTATTTT

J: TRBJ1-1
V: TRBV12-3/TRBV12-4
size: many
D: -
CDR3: CASSLGGPGNTEAFF
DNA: TGTGCCAGCAGTTTGGGTGGGCCCGGGAACACTGAAGCTTTCTTT

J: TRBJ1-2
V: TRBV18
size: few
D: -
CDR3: CASSPPPQERGYTF
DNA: TGTGCCAGCTCACCACCACCGCAGGAACGTGGCTACACCTTC

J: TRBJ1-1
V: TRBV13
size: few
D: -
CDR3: CANSLVGAGFAEAFF
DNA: TGTGCCAACAGCTTAGTTGGAGCAGGGTTTGCCGAAGCTTTCTTT

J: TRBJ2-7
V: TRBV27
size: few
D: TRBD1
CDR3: CASSIGTGSHEQYF
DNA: TGTGCCAGCAGTATAGGGACAGGGTCCCACGAGCAGTACTTC

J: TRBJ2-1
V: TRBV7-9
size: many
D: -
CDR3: CASSDPGLISNEQFF
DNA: TGTGCCAGCAGCGACCCGGGCCTTATCTCTAATGAGCAGTTCTTC

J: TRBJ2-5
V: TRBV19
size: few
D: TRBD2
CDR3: CASSVAGEQETQYF
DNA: TGTGCCAGTAGTGTCGCGGGGGAACAAGAGACCCAGTACTTC

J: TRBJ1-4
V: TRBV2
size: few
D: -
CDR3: CASSEQATNEKLFF
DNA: TGTGCCAGCAGCGAACAAGCAACTAATGAAAAACTGTTTTTT

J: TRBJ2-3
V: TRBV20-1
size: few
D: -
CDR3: CSAFRTAMAVDTQYF
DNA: TGCAGTGCTTTTCGGACAGCTATGGCCGTAGATACGCAGTATTTT

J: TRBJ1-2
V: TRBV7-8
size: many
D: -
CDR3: CASSLSGTSANYGYTF
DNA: TGTGCCAGCAGCTTAAGTGGGACGTCAGCTAACTATGGCTACACCTTC

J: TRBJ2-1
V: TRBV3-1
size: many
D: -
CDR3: CASSQPRVEQFF
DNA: TGTGCCAGCAGCCAACCCCGGGTTGAGCAGTTCTTC

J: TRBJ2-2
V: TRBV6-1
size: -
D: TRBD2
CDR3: CASSSGLKNTGELFF
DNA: TGTGCCAGCAGCTCGGGACTAAAAAACACCGGGGAGCTGTTTTTT

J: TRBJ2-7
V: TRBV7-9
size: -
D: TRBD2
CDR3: CASSLIGLAGDEQYF
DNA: TGTGCCAGCAGCTTAATCGGACTAGCGGGAGACGAGCAGTACTTC

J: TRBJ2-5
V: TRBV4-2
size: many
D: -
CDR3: CASSQDRVGETQYF
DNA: TGTGCCAGCAGCCAAGATCGAGTGGGGGAGACCCAGTACTTC

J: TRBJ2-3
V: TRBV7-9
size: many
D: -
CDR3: CASGTVAGNTDTQYF
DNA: TGTGCCAGCGGCACGGTCGCGGGTAACACAGATACGCAGTATTTT

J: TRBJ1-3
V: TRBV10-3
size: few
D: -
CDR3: CAISGGVLVGNTIYF
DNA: TGTGCCATCAGTGGTGGGGTGTTGGTTGGAAACACCATATATTTT

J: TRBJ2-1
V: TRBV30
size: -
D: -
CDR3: CAWSWQGGGRGAEQFF
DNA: TGTGCCTGGAGTTGGCAGGGTGGGGGCCGGGGGGCTGAGCAGTTCTTC

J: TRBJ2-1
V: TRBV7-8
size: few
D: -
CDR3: CASSLPTARSYNEQFF
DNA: TGTGCCAGCAGCCTCCCCACGGCGCGCTCCTACAATGAGCAGTTCTTC

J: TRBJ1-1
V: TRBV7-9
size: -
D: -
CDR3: CASSSGIGQNTEAFF
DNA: TGTGCCAGCAGCTCAGGAATCGGACAGAACACTGAAGCTTTCTTT

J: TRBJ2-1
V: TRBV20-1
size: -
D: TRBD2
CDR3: CSARGLAGNNEQFF
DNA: TGCAGTGCTAGAGGGCTAGCGGGTAACAATGAGCAGTTCTTC

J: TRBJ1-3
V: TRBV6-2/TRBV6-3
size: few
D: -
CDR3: CASSVRSTGNTIYF
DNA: TGTGCCAGCAGTGTAAGAAGTACTGGAAACACCATATATTTT

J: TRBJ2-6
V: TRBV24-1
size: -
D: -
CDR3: CATSDSGPSGANVLTF
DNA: TGTGCCACCAGTGATTCGGGCCCCAGTGGGGCCAACGTCCTGACTTTC

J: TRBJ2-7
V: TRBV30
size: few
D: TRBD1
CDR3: CAWNSWDSPTDYEQYF
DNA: TGTGCCTGGAACTCATGGGACAGCCCGACTGATTACGAGCAGTACTTC

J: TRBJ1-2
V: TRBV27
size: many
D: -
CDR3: CASSFPGAYGYTF
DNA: TGTGCCAGCAGTTTCCCGGGGGCCTATGGCTACACCTTC

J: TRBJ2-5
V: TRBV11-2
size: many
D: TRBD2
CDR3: CASSLDRERGQETQYF
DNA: TGTGCCAGCAGCTTAGATCGGGAGCGGGGTCAAGAGACCCAGTACTTC

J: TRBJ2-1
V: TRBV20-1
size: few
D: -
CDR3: CSARNASPRPQRYNEQFF
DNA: TGCAGTGCTAGAAACGCTAGCCCCAGACCGCAACGCTACAATGAGCAGTTCTTC

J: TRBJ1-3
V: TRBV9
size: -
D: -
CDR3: CASSSTAGNTIYF
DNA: TGTGCCAGCAGCTCCACGGCCGGAAACACCATATATTTT

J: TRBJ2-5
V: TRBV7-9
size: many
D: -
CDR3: CASSSAQTTGVETQYF
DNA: TGTGCCAGCAGCTCCGCCCAGACTACTGGGGTGGAGACCCAGTACTTC

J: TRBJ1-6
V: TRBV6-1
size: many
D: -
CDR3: CASSEVQAWTPRANSPLHF
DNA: TGTGCCAGCAGTGAAGTCCAGGCTTGGACGCCCAGGGCTAATTCACCCCTCCACTTT

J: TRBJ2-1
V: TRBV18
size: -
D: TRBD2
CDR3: CASSNLGLATYEQFF
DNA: TGTGCCAGCTCCAATCTGGGACTAGCTACCTATGAGCAGTTCTTC

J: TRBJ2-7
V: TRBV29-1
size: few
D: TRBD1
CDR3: CSVEGTGGSVYEQYF
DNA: TGCAGCGTTGAAGGGACAGGGGGTAGTGTTTACGAGCAGTACTTC

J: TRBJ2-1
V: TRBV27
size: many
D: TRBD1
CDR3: CASSSPRDREGSNEQFF
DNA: TGTGCCAGCAGTTCACCCCGCGACAGGGAAGGTTCCAATGAGCAGTTCTTC

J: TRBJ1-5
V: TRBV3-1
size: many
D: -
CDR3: CASSQTGGGSNQPQHF
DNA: TGTGCCAGCAGCCAAACAGGCGGGGGAAGCAATCAGCCCCAGCATTTT

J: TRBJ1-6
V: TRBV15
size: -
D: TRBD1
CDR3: CATSRGQGNTPGNSPLHF
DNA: TGTGCCACCAGCAGAGGACAGGGAAATACGCCGGGGAATTCACCCCTCCACTTT

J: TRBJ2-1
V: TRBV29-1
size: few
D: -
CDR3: CSVAPRLTPYNEQFF
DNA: TGCAGCGTTGCCCCTAGGTTGACACCTTACAATGAGCAGTTCTTC

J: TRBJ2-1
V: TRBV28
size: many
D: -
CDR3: CASTAIGYNEQFF
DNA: TGTGCCAGCACCGCAATAGGGTACAATGAGCAGTTCTTC

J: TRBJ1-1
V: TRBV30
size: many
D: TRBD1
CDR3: CAWSVGGPEAFF
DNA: TGTGCCTGGAGTGTAGGGGGCCCAGAAGCTTTCTTT

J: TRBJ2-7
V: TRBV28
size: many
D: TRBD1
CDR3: CASSGHRGVSYEQYF
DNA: TGTGCCAGCAGTGGGCACAGGGGTGTCTCCTACGAGCAGTACTTC

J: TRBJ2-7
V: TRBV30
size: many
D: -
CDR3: CAWSVDISYEQYF
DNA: TGTGCCTGGAGTGTAGACATCTCCTACGAGCAGTACTTC

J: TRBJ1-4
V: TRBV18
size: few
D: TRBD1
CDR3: CASSPPWTGGANEKLFF
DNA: TGTGCCAGCTCACCACCCTGGACAGGAGGAGCTAATGAAAAACTGTTTTTT

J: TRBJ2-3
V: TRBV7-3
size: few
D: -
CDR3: CASSLIDRTDTQYF
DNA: TGTGCCAGCAGCTTAATTGACAGAACAGATACGCAGTATTTT

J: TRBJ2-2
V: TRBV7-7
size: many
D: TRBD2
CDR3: CASTMRAGDNTGELFF
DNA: TGTGCTAGCACTATGCGGGCGGGAGATAACACCGGGGAGCTGTTTTTT

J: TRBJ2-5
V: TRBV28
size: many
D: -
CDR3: CASSLYPQETQYF
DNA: TGTGCCAGCAGTTTGTACCCCCAAGAGACCCAGTACTTC

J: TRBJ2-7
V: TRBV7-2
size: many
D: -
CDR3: CASSLRSGGVSYEQYF
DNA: TGTGCCAGCAGCTTAAGGTCGGGCGGGGTATCCTACGAGCAGTACTTC

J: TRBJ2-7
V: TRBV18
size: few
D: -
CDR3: CASSPRNAGTDEQYF
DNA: TGTGCCAGCTCACCTCGGAACGCAGGGACCGACGAGCAGTACTTC

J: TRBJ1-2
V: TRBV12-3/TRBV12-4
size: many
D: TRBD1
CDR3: CASSRPEEQGPNYGYTF
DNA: TGTGCCAGCAGTAGACCCGAAGAACAGGGGCCTAACTATGGCTACACCTTC

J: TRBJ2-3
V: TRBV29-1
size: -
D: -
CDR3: CSVTDTTDTQYF
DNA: TGCAGCGTGACGGACACGACAGATACGCAGTATTTT

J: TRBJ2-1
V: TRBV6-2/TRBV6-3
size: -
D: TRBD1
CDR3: CASSYSPLFQPGQDYNEQFF
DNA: TGTGCCAGCAGTTACTCGCCCTTATTTCAACCGGGACAGGATTACAATGAGCAGTTCTTC

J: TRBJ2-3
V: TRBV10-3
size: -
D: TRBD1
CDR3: CAISASGQGVSDTQYF
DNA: TGTGCCATCAGTGCATCCGGACAGGGGGTCTCAGATACGCAGTATTTT